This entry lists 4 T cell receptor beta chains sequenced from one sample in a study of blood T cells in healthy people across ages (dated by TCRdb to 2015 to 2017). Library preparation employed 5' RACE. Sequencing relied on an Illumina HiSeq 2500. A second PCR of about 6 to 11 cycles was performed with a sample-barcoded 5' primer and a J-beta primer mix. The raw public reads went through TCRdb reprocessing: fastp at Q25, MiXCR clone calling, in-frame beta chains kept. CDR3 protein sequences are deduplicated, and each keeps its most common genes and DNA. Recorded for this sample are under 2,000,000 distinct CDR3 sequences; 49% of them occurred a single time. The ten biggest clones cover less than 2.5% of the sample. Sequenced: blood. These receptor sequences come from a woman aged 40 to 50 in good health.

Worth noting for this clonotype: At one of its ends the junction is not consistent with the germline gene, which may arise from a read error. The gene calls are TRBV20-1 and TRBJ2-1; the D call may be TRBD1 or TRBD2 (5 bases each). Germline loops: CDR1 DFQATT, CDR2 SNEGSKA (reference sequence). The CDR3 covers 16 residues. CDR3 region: CSARDPGRWGNNGQFF. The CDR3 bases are TGCAGTGCTAGAGATCCTGGGAGATGGGGGAACAATGGGCAGTTCTTC.

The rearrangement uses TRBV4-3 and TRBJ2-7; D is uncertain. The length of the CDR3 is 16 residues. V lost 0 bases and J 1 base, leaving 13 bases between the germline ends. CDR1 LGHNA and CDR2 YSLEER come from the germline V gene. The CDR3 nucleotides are TGCGCCAGCAGCCAAGATCGACAAACTGGGTCCTACGAGCAGTACTTC. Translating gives CASSQDRQTGSYEQYF.

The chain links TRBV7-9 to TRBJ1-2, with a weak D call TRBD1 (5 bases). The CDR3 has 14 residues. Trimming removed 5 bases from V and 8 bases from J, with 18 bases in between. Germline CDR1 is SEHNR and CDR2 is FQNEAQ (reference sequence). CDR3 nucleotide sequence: TGTGCCAGCAGCCGGGACCCACCGTCCAGGGGCTACACCTTC. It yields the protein CASSRDPPSRGYTF.

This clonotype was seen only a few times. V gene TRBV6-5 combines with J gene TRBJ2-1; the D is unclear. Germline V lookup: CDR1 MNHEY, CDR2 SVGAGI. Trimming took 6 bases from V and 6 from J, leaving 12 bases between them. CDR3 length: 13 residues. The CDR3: CASSPGWANEQFF. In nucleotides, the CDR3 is TGTGCCAGCAGCCCTGGTTGGGCCAATGAGCAGTTCTTC.